One and the same sample provided the 6 T cell receptor beta chains below, sequenced in a study of blood T cell repertoires in COVID-19. Measured with immunoSEQ multiplex PCR; TCRdb has only the in-frame clones, and not every one. The sample lists some 150,000 clones; about 86% were seen once. The source material was peripheral blood. The receptors stem from a woman aged 55-70 years with acute or convalescent COVID-19.

J is TRBJ2-1 and V is TRBV4-1; D ambiguous. V dropped 0 bases and J dropped 1 base, with 16 bases sitting between them. The CDR3 consists of 18 residues. The V gene's germline CDR1 is MGHRA and CDR2 YSYEKL. The CDR3 DNA sequence: TGCGCCAGCAGCCAAGATCGGCCCTTAGCTGAATCCTACAATGAGCAGTTCTTC. It encodes CASSQDRPLAESYNEQFF.

The chain joins TRBV7-2 to TRBJ1-6, with 7 bases fitting TRBD1. Trimming removed 4 bases from V and 7 bases from J; junction bases left unmatched: 13. Germline CDR1 SGHTA, CDR2 FQGNSA. CDR3 length equals 17 residues. CDR3 DNA sequence: TGTGCCAGCAGCTCCCACCTGACAGGGTGGAGCAATTCACCCCTCCACTTT. Encoded protein: CASSSHLTGWSNSPLHF.

This rearrangement joins TRBV6-2 or TRBV6-3 to TRBJ1-1, with no clear D. The ends were cut back, 6 bases at V and 0 bases at J, with 11 bases in the middle. Germline CDR1 is MNHEY and CDR2 is SVGEGT. CDR3 size: 14 residues. The CDR3: CASRPRGMNTEAFF. Written as DNA, the CDR3 is TGTGCCAGCAGGCCTCGCGGGATGAACACTGAAGCTTTCTTT.

The chain joins TRBV4-3 to TRBJ2-3; maybe TRBD2 (6 bases). CDR3 length: 13 residues. The germline V gene encodes CDR1 LGHNA and CDR2 YSLEER. Deletions cut 3 bases from V and 6 bases from J, with 10 bases between. CDR3 region: CASSQRGDDTQYF. CDR3 sequence (DNA): TGCGCCAGCAGCCAGCGGGGTGACGATACGCAGTATTTT.

The V and J genes are TRBV5-1 and TRBJ2-1, with TRBD1 identical over 8 bases. The CDR3 contains 17 residues. Losses at the gene ends were 3 bases for V and 0 bases for J; bases not matched to a gene: 8. In germline, CDR1 is SGHRS, CDR2 YFSETQ. This CDR3 is CASSSHRQGSSYNEQFF. Here the CDR3 DNA reads TGCGCCAGCAGCTCCCACCGACAGGGGAGCTCCTACAATGAGCAGTTCTTC.

This sequence joins TRBV5-6 and TRBJ2-5; 8 bases are shared with TRBD1. From germline, CDR1 is SGHDT and CDR2 YYEEEE. The CDR3 has 15 amino acids. Losses at the gene ends were 3 bases for V and 1 base for J; bases not matched to a gene: 5. DNA for the CDR3: TGTGCCAGCAGCTGGACAGGGAACGTCCAAGAGACCCAGTACTTC. This gives the protein CASSWTGNVQETQYF.